This TCR beta chain originates from a study of CD8 T cells in Susac syndrome. The multiple sclerosis controls comprised treatment-naive patients whose relapsing-remitting disease was stable or active. TEMRA cells were FACS-enriched, and CD8+ and CD4+ T cells were isolated negatively. Germline CDR1 reads MNHEY; CDR2 reads SMNVEV (reference sequence). V was trimmed by 4 bases and J by 1 base, leaving 7 bases between them. CDR3 size: 13 residues. Random hexamers primed reverse transcription of about 0.45 to 1 ug RNA. An immunoSEQ multiplex PCR generated amplified TCR beta CDR3 products spanning 54 Vbeta and 13 Jbeta. TCRdb ran MiXCR on the immunoSEQ multiplex PCR reads and lists one entry per CDR3 protein. The table records some 120,000 distinct CDR3 sequences, around nine tenths of them present only once.

This TCR derives from a human donor with multiple sclerosis. Sequenced: CD8+ T cells from PBMCs. The rearrangement uses TRBV27 and TRBJ1-1; no definite D call. The CDR3 bases are TGTGCCAGCAGTTCCGACGGGAACACTGAAGCTTTCTTT. Protein product: CASSSDGNTEAFF.